This T cell receptor (beta chain) was profiled in a study of beta chain features in type 1 diabetes. The study, taken as a whole, reports: The study found fewer insertions and more deletions at VDJ junctions in type 1 diabetes patients. Patients' naive, central memory and Treg TCRB repertoires seemed closer to one another than those of healthy donors.

Expressed TCRB transcripts were sequenced after all isolated RNA was converted to cDNA. Generated by immunoSEQ multiplex PCR, the TCRdb table keeps only in-frame clones and is missing some. The sample yields 200,000 to 300,000 clones, roughly an eighth seen once. Isolation of CD4+ naive, central memory, regulatory and stem cell-like memory cells was achieved by sorting via CD45RO/CCR7/CD25/CD127/CD95/CD27. This clone appeared a few times. The target antigen is unknown. The source is a woman aged 40 to 50 in good health. Specimen: naive CD4+ T cells from blood.

The DNA for the CDR3 is TGTGCCAGCAGCTATTTGAGACAGGGGGCGAACACTGAAGCTTTCTTT. Protein sequence: CASSYLRQGANTEAFF. The chain combines TRBV7-2 with TRBJ1-1; TRBD1 matches 10 bases. The CDR3 runs 16 residues. CDR1 and CDR2 (germline): SGHTA, FQGNSA. Trimming took 4 bases from V and 1 from J; bases not matched to a gene: 6.